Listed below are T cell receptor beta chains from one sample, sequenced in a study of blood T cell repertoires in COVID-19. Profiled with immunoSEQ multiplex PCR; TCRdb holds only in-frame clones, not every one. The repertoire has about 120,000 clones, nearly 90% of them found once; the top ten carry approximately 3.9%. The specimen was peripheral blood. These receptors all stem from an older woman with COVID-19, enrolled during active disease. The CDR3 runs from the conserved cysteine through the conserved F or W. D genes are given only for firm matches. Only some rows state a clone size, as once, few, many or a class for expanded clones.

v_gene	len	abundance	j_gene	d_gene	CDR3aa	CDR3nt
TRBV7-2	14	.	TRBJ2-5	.	CASSLNAGQETQYF	TGTGCCAGCAGCTTAAACGCAGGCCAAGAGACCCAGTACTTC
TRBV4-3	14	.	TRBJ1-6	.	CASSLKMADSPLHF	TGCGCCAGCAGCCTTAAGATGGCGGATTCACCCCTCCACTTT
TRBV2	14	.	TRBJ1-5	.	CASSDTTVTQPQHF	TGTGCCAGCAGTGATACAACAGTTACTCAGCCCCAGCATTTT
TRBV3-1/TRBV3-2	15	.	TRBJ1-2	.	CASSQAPSINYGYTF	TGTGCCAGCAGCCAAGCCCCCAGTATTAACTATGGCTACACCTTC
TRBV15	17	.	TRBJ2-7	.	CATSRDAQTGDSYEQYF	TGTGCCACCAGCAGAGATGCGCAGACAGGAGACTCCTACGAGCAGTACTTC
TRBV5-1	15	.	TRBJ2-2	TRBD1	CASSRDSANTGELFF	TGCGCCAGCAGCAGGGACAGCGCGAACACCGGGGAGCTGTTTTTT
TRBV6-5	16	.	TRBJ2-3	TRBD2	CASSYGAGVSTDTQYF	TGTGCCAGCAGTTACGGGGCGGGGGTTTCCACAGATACGCAGTATTTT
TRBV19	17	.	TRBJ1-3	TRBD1	CASRSPGQGDSGNTIYF	TGTGCCAGTAGGTCACCCGGACAGGGTGACTCTGGAAACACCATATATTTT
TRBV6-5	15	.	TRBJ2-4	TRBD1	CASSSTTDRGNIQYF	TGTGCCAGCAGTTCCACGACGGACAGGGGAAACATTCAGTACTTC
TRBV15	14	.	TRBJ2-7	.	CATSRDASPGEQYF	TGTGCCACCAGCAGAGATGCGAGCCCCGGGGAGCAGTACTTC
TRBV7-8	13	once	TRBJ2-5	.	CASSLSEPETQYF	TGTGCCAGCAGCCTATCCGAGCCAGAGACCCAGTACTTC
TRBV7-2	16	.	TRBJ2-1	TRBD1	CASSLLNRGLNNEQFF	TGTGCCAGCAGCTTATTGAACAGGGGGCTTAACAATGAGCAGTTCTTC
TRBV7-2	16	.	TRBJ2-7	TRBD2	CASQEGPGGASYEQYF	TGTGCCTCCCAGGAGGGCCCGGGGGGGGCTTCCTACGAGCAGTACTTC
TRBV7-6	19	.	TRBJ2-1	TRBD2	CASSLAAGGRTAEYNEQFF	TGTGCCAGCAGCCTGGCGGCGGGGGGAAGGACGGCTGAATACAATGAGCAGTTCTTC
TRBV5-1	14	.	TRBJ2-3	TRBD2	CASSLAGSTDTQYF	TGCGCCAGCAGCCTAGCGGGGAGCACAGATACGCAGTATTTT
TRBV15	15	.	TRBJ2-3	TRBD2	CATSSWGGGTDTQYF	TGTGCCACCAGCTCCTGGGGGGGAGGCACAGATACGCAGTATTTT
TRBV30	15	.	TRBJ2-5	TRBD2	CAWSGGLAGAETQYF	TGTGCCTGGAGCGGTGGGCTAGCGGGGGCAGAGACCCAGTACTTC
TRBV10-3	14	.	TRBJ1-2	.	CAINLRGGDYGYTF	TGTGCCATCAATCTCCGGGGAGGGGACTATGGCTACACCTTC
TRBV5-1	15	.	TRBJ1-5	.	CASSLGAWSNQPQHF	TGCGCCAGCAGCTTGGGGGCCTGGAGCAATCAGCCCCAGCATTTT
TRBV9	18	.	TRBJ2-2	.	CASSVDPRGGGNTGELFF	TGTGCCAGCAGCGTAGACCCTCGGGGAGGCGGGAACACCGGGGAGCTGTTTTTT